The entry below describes one TCR beta chain. Losses at the gene ends were 4 bases for V and 7 bases for J; bases not matched to a gene: 8. The CDR3 is made up of 15 amino acids. CDR1 LGHNA and CDR2 YNFKEQ come from the germline V gene. These data come from a study of blood T cell repertoires in COVID-19. Study overall: In each case, the material was cDNA or gDNA derived from T cells, B-cell-depleted T cells, or PBMCs.

Original processing methods: The assay estimated nucleated cells by amplifying reference gene primers. Measured with immunoSEQ multiplex PCR; TCRdb has only the in-frame clones, and not every one. The DNA was the basis for D and trimming; V, J and clone size are from that table. The sample includes over 65,000 clones, roughly 77% seen only once; the top ten take 9.2%. The sequence came from a human donor in a cohort sampled during active COVID-19. The sequenced material came from peripheral blood. The J gene is TRBJ2-1, the V gene TRBV4-2; 9 bases are a match to TRBD2. This CDR3 is CASSRGLAELNEQFF. The CDR3 bases are TGTGCCAGCAGCCGGGGACTAGCCGAATTGAATGAGCAGTTCTTC.